These T cell receptor beta chains were read from a single sample in a study of T cell responses to AZD1222 COVID-19 vaccine. The assay was immunoSEQ multiplex PCR, and TCRdb's table has in-frame clones only and misses some. This table has about 82,000 clones, 80% to 95% appearing once. The starting material was peripheral blood, obtained 28 days after the second AZD1222 dose. The receptors derive from an adult who received the AZD1222 COVID-19 vaccine. The CDR3 runs from the conserved cysteine through the conserved F or W. A D gene is named only where the DNA matches it firmly. Only part of the rows carry a size: once, few, many, or a class if the clone is expanded.

>13|TRBD2|.|TRBJ2-3|TRBV6-5
TGTGCCAGCACCCGGGGAGGGGTGGATACGCAGTATTTT
CASTRGGVDTQYF
>17|TRBD2|.|TRBJ2-1|TRBV5-1
TGCGCCAGCAACCGAGTGGTCAGCGGGGTCTCTTACAATGAGCAGTTCTTC
CASNRVVSGVSYNEQFF
>15|TRBD1|medium-sized|TRBJ1-2|TRBV19
TGTGCCAGTAAAGCCGGGACAGGGTTGGGCTATGGCTACACCTTC
CASKAGTGLGYGYTF
>12|.|.|TRBJ2-7|TRBV12-3/TRBV12-4
TGTGCCAGCAGTTTAGGGACCTACGAGCAGTACTTC
CASSLGTYEQYF
>12|.|.|TRBJ2-7|TRBV18
TGTGCCAGCTCAGCAGGGATATACGAGCAGTACTTC
CASSAGIYEQYF
>16|.|.|TRBJ2-3|TRBV7-2
TGTGCCAGCAGCTTATCGGCATCCTTAGCGACAGATACGCAGTATTTT
CASSLSASLATDTQYF
>14|TRBD1|few|TRBJ1-1|TRBV6-2/TRBV6-3
TGTGCCAGCAGTAGACAGGGGGTGAACACTGAAGCTTTCTTT
CASSRQGVNTEAFF
>16|TRBD1|.|TRBJ2-5|TRBV28
TGTGCCAGCAGTTTTGTTGAGACAGGGGGCATGGAGACCCAGTACTTC
CASSFVETGGMETQYF
>12|.|.|TRBJ1-1|TRBV10-2
TGCGCCAGCAGTGAGCTAGGCTTTGAAGCTTTCTTT
CASSELGFEAFF
>11|.|.|TRBJ1-4|TRBV7-8
TGTGCCAGCAGCCCTAATGAAAAACTGTTTTTT
CASSPNEKLFF
>16|.|.|TRBJ1-3|TRBV5-8
TGTGCCAGCGGGGATCGGGGGTTTGGCTCTGGAAACACCATATATTTT
CASGDRGFGSGNTIYF
>11|.|.|TRBJ1-6|TRBV30
TGTGCCTGGAGTCAGGGTTCACCCCTCCACTTT
CAWSQGSPLHF
>14|.|.|TRBJ1-3|TRBV6-5
TGTGCCAGTTCCCGGGGGGCGGCCGGAAACACCATATATTTT
CASSRGAAGNTIYF
>18|.|.|TRBJ2-5|TRBV3-1/TRBV3-2
TGTGCCAGCCGGTGGGGGGGCGCGGGGCTAGCACAACAAGAGACCCAGTACTTC
CASRWGGAGLAQQETQYF
>15|TRBD1|.|TRBJ1-2|TRBV28
TGTGCCAGCAGTTTATTCGGGACAGGTCTCTATGGCTACACCTTC
CASSLFGTGLYGYTF
>14|.|.|TRBJ1-6|TRBV5-1
TGCGCCAGCAGCCAAACCCCAGGGAGTTCACCCCTCCACTTT
CASSQTPGSSPLHF
>14|TRBD1|.|TRBJ1-2|TRBV18
TGTGCCAGCTCACCCCCCGGGACAGGCTATGGCTACACCTTC
CASSPPGTGYGYTF
>14|TRBD1|once|TRBJ2-7|TRBV6-6
TGTGCCAGCAGTGTCTCCGGGACAGGGGGTCTTCAGTACTTC
CASSVSGTGGLQYF
>15|TRBD1|once|TRBJ2-3|TRBV18
TGTGCCAGCTCAGCCGGACAGGGCGGCACAGATACGCAGTATTTT
CASSAGQGGTDTQYF
>16|TRBD1|.|TRBJ2-1|TRBV28
TGTGCCAGCAGTCAAATCGGGACAGGACCCTACAATGAGCAGTTCTTC
CASSQIGTGPYNEQFF